Described below is a single T cell receptor beta chain sequence and its context. Its matching antigen is unknown. A single base separates this from a much larger clone, so it may be a read error. Trimming took off 3 bases at V and 0 bases at J, with 6 bases between the two ends. Looked up from germline, CDR1 is SNHLY and CDR2 is FYNNEI. This CDR3 spans 14 amino acids. This sample is part of a study of T-cell memory formation after mild COVID-19. Study as a whole: TCR clusters were mostly donor specific.

Findings and limits, study-wide: The authors did not confirm SARS-CoV-2 specificity of second-wave clones peaking day 37.

Constant-segment-primed 5'RACE gave TCR alpha and TCR beta cDNA libraries with sample barcodes and UMIs. TCRdb processed the 5' RACE reads anew with MiXCR; each CDR3 protein has one entry. The table has around 400,000 distinct CDR3 sequences, approximately 24% seen once; the top ten hold about 8.7%. The TCR was taken from an adult woman who had mild COVID-19 (a few samples of this study predate the infection). Cell type and time point are not known. Material for sequencing was PBMCs or a T cell subset sorted from them (not recorded which). This chain connects TRBV2 to TRBJ2-4; unclear D gene. The CDR3 spells CASSDSVAKNIQYF. In DNA form, the CDR3 reads TGTGCCAGCAGTGACAGTGTAGCCAAAAACATTCAGTACTTC.